This record covers a single T cell receptor beta chain. The CDR3 consists of 13 residues. V was cut by 5 bases and J by 1 base, with 9 bases left in between. Germline V gene sequence: CDR1 SGHNT, CDR2 YYREEE (reference sequence). The record originates from a study of blood T cell repertoires in COVID-19. Authors' methods: Scientists estimated how many nucleated cells there were by amplifying reference gene primers. The table came from immunoSEQ multiplex PCR; TCRdb's copy has only in-frame clones and leaves some out. D and trimming come from the DNA, and the V and J calls and clone size come from that table. The table lists about 310,000 clones, roughly 90% of them singletons.

The TCR originated in a middle-aged woman who had recovered from COVID-19. V and J are TRBV5-4 and TRBJ1-1; D is ambiguous. The sample was PBMCs or T cells enriched from blood (not recorded which). The CDR3 spells CASSSGWNTEAFF. The CDR3 bases are TGTGCCAGCAGTTCCGGGTGGAACACTGAAGCTTTCTTT.